The text below deals with one T cell receptor beta chain. Its antigen is unknown. The record originates from a study of cytomegalovirus exposure and HLA in healthy donors. PCR amplification relied on 60 Vbeta primers (plus 13 Jbeta primers). Data came from immunoSEQ multiplex PCR; TCRdb stores just in-frame clones and leaves some out. The sample lists fewer than 80,000 clones, roughly 77% seen once, with roughly 5.3% in the top ten. The CDR3 has 12 residues. Germline CDR1 is SGHRS and CDR2 is YFSETQ. The V end was cut by 4 bases, the J end by 5 bases, with 9 bases between. The study, taken as a whole, reports: Segments of the TCR beta V type were, in most cases, productive about 90% or about 30% of the time in an earlier analysis. Both high specificity and high sensitivity reportedly marked the classifier's diagnosis of cytomegalovirus status. Rarity held for most TCR sequences, but there were some public TCRs that occurred in many donors. Relative to equally common others, HLA-associated TCR beta chains showed greater clonal expansion in a later analysis.

The sequenced material came from PBMCs. The TCR sequence derives from a woman aged 25 to 45 in good health and CMV-seronegative. The V gene is TRBV5-1, the J gene TRBJ1-1, with a weak D call TRBD1 (5 bases). As DNA, the CDR3 is TGCGCCAGCAGCCCAGGGAGGACTGAAGCTTTCTTT. This encodes CASSPGRTEAFF. Full variable domain (remainder filled in from reference TRBV5-1 and TRBJ1-1): KAGVTQTPRYLIKTRGQQVTLSCSPISGHRSVSWYQQTPGQGLQFLFEYFSETQRNKGNFPGRFSGRQFSNSRSEMNVSTLELGDSALYLCASSPGRTEAFFGQGTRLTVV.